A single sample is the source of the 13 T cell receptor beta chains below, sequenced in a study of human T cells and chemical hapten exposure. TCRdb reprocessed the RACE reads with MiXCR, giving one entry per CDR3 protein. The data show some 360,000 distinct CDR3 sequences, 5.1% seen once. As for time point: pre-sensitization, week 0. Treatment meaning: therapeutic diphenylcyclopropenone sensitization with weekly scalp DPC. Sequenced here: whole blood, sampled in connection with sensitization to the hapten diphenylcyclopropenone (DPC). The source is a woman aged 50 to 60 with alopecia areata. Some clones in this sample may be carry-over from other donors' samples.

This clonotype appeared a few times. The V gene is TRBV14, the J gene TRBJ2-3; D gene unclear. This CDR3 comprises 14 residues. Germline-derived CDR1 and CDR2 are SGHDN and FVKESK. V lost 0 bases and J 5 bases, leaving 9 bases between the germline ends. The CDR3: CASSQEEAIDTQYF. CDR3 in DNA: TGTGCCAGCAGCCAAGAAGAAGCAATAGATACGCAGTATTTT.

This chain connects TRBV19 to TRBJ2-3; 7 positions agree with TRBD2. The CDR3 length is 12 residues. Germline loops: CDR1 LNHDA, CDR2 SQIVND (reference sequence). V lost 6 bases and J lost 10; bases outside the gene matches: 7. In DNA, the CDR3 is TGTGCCAGTAGAGCTTCTGGGGGGGCGCAGTATTTT. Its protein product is CASRASGGAQYF.

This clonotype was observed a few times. The CDR3 bases are TGTGCCAGCAGTTTTGATCGACAGAGCAATCAGCCCCAGCATTTT. Residues: CASSFDRQSNQPQHF. This sequence joins TRBV27 and TRBJ1-5, with D perhaps matching TRBD1 (5 bases). This CDR3 contains 15 residues. Trimming stripped 3 bases from V and 1 base from J, with 10 bases between. Germline CDR1 and CDR2: MNHEY and SMNVEV (reference sequence).

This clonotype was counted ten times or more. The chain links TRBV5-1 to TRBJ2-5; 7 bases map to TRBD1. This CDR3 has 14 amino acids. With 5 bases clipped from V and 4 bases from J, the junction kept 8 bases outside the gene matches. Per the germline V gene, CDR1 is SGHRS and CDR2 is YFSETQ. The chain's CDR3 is CASSPPSGGETQYF. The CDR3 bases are TGCGCCAGCAGTCCCCCGTCAGGGGGAGAGACCCAGTACTTC.

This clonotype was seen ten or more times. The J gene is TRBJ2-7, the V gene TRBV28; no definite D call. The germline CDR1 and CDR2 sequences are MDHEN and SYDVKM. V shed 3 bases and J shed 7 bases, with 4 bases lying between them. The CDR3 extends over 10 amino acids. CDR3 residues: CASSFIEQYF. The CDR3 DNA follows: TGTGCCAGCAGTTTCATAGAGCAGTACTTC.

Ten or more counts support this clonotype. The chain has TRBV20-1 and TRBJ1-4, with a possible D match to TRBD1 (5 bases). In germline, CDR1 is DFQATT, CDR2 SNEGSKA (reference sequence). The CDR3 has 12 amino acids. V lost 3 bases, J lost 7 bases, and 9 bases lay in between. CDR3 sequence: CSASRVGEKLFF. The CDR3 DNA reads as TGCAGTGCTAGCAGGGTCGGTGAAAAACTGTTTTTT.

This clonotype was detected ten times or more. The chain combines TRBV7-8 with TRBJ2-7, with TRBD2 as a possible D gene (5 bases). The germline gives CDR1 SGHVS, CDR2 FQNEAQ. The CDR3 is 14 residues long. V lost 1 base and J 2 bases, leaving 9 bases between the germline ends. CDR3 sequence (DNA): TGTGCCAGCAGCTTAGGTGAGGGCCCCTACGAGCAGTACTTC. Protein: CASSLGEGPYEQYF.

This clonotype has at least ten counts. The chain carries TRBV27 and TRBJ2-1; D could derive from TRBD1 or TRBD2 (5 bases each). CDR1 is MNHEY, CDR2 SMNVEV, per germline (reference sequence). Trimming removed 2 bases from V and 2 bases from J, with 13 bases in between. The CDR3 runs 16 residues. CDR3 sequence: CASSLIGTPPYNEQFF. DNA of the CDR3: TGTGCCAGCAGTTTAATAGGGACCCCGCCCTACAATGAGCAGTTCTTC.

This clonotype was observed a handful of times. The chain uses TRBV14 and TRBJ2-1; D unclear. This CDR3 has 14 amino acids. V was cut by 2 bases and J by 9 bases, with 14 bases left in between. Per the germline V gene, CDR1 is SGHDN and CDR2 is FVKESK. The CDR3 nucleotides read TGTGCCAGCAGCCAAAAGCCCTGGGGTGGTGAGCAGTTCTTC. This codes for CASSQKPWGGEQFF. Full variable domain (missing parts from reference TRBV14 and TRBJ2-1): EAGVTQFPSHSVIEKGQTVTLRCDPISGHDNLYWYRRVMGKEIKFLLHFVKESKQDESGMPNNRFLAERTGGTYSTLKVQPAELEDSGVYFCASSQKPWGGEQFFGPGTRLTVL.

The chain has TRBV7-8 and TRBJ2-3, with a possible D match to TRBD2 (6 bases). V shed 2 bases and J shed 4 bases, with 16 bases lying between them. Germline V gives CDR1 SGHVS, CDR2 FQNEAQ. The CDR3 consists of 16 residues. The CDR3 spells CASSLRLVHISDTQYF. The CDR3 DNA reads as TGTGCCAGCAGCTTAAGACTAGTACACATATCAGATACGCAGTATTTT.

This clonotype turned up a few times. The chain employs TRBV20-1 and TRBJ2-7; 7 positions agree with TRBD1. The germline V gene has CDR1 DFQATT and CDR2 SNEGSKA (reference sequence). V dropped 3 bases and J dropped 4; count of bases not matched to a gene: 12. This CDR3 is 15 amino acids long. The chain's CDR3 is CSARGQPSGGYEQYF. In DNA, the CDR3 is TGCAGTGCTAGGGGACAGCCGAGCGGTGGTTACGAGCAGTACTTC.

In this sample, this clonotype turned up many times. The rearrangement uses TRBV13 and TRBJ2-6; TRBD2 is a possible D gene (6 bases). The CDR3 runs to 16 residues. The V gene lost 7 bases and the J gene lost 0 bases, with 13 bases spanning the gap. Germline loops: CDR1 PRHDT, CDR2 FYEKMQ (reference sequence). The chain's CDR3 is CASTEGSGSGANVLTF. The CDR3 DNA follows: TGTGCCAGCACGGAGGGTTCAGGCTCTGGGGCCAACGTCCTGACTTTC.

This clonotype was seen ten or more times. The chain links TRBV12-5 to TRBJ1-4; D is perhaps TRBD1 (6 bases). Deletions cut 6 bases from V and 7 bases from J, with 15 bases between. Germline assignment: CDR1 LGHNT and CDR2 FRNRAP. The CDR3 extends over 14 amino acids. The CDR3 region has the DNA TGTGCTAGTGGCTCCACAGGGAGGGTTGAAAAACTGTTTTTT. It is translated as CASGSTGRVEKLFF. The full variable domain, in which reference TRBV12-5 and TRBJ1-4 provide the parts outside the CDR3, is DARVTQTPRHKVTEMGQEVTMRCQPILGHNTVFWYRQTMMQGLELLAYFRNRAPLDDSGMPKDRFSAEMPDATLATLKIQPSEPRDSAVYFCASGSTGRVEKLFFGSGTQLSVL.